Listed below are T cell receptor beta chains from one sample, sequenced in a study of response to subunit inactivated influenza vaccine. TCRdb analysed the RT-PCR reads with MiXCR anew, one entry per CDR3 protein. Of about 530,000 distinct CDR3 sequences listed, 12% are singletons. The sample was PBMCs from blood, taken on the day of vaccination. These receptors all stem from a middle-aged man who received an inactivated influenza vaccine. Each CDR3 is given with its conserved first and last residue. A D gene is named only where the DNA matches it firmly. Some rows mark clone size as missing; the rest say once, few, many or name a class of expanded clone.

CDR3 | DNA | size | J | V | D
CASSLDVGSTDTQYF | TGTGCCAGCAGCTTAGACGTGGGCAGCACAGATACGCAGTATTTT | many | TRBJ2-3 | TRBV7-2 | -
CASSLEGEPYNEQFF | TGTGCCAGCAGTTTAGAGGGGGAGCCCTACAATGAGCAGTTCTTC | few | TRBJ2-1 | TRBV27 | -
CASSFLSRDREHEQYF | TGTGCCAGCAGCTTCCTAAGCCGGGACAGGGAGCACGAGCAGTACTTC | - | TRBJ2-7 | TRBV7-2 | TRBD1
CASSLIQGFQETQYF | TGCGCCAGCAGCTTGATTCAGGGCTTCCAAGAGACCCAGTACTTC | few | TRBJ2-5 | TRBV5-1 | -
CASSLGTGLNIQYF | TGCGCCAGCAGCTTGGGCACAGGGTTAAACATTCAGTACTTC | few | TRBJ2-4 | TRBV5-1 | -
CASSPRDRGDYNEQFF | TGTGCCAGCAGTCCCCGGGACCGAGGCGACTACAATGAGCAGTTCTTC | - | TRBJ2-1 | TRBV6-2/TRBV6-3 | -
CASSQGTSGGRETQYF | TGTGCCAGCAGCCAGGGGACTAGCGGGGGTCGAGAGACCCAGTACTTC | many | TRBJ2-5 | TRBV4-2 | TRBD2
CSVETGTGPTGETQYF | TGCAGCGTTGAGACCGGGACAGGGCCCACTGGGGAGACCCAGTACTTC | few | TRBJ2-5 | TRBV29-1 | TRBD1
CAISESGRGGLRTDTQYF | TGTGCCATCAGTGAGTCTGGTCGAGGGGGACTGAGGACAGATACGCAGTATTTT | few | TRBJ2-3 | TRBV10-3 | -
CASSEAPGVLIGSREKLFF | TGTGCCAGCAGTGAAGCCCCAGGGGTCTTAATTGGTTCTCGGGAAAAACTGTTTTTT | few | TRBJ1-4 | TRBV6-1 | -
CASSLRVSEDYEQYF | TGTGCCAGCAGCTTACGAGTTAGCGAGGACTACGAGCAGTACTTC | few | TRBJ2-7 | TRBV7-2 | -
CASSPLMGGLGEKLFF | TGCGCCAGCAGCCCACTCATGGGGGGCTTAGGTGAAAAACTGTTTTTT | many | TRBJ1-4 | TRBV4-1 | -
CSARDASGRATDTQYF | TGCAGTGCTAGAGATGCTAGCGGGAGGGCCACAGATACGCAGTATTTT | many | TRBJ2-3 | TRBV20-1 | TRBD2
CASSPRDSGPDTQYF | TGTGCCAGCAGTCCCCGGGACAGCGGCCCAGATACGCAGTATTTT | few | TRBJ2-3 | TRBV12-3/TRBV12-4 | TRBD1
CASSYSREVETQYF | TGTGCCAGCAGTTACTCGCGGGAGGTAGAGACCCAGTACTTC | many | TRBJ2-5 | TRBV6-2/TRBV6-3 | TRBD2
CASSLASSTGFNSPLHF | TGCGCCAGCAGCTTGGCCTCATCAACAGGGTTTAATTCACCCCTCCACTTT | - | TRBJ1-6 | TRBV5-1 | -
CASSTSGGIGEQYF | TGTGCCAGCAGTACTAGCGGGGGTATTGGGGAGCAGTACTTC | many | TRBJ2-7 | TRBV12-3/TRBV12-4 | TRBD2
CASRLGAGLRETQYF | TGTGCCAGCAGGCTAGGGGCGGGACTAAGGGAGACCCAGTACTTC | - | TRBJ2-5 | TRBV12-3/TRBV12-4 | TRBD2
CSAPPTSREQFF | TGCAGTGCCCCCCCGACTAGTCGTGAGCAGTTCTTC | - | TRBJ2-1 | TRBV20-1 | -
CASSLLAGDSYEQYF | TGTGCCAGCAGTTTACTTGCGGGAGACTCCTACGAGCAGTACTTC | many | TRBJ2-7 | TRBV28 | TRBD2
CSVDPTEEQFF | TGCAGCGTTGACCCTACAGAGGAGCAGTTCTTC | few | TRBJ2-1 | TRBV29-1 | -
CASSLLAAKADTEAFF | TGTGCCAGCAGCTTGTTAGCAGCCAAGGCGGACACTGAAGCTTTCTTT | many | TRBJ1-1 | TRBV5-6 | -
CSARDGGRVDSPLHF | TGCAGTGCTAGAGATGGGGGCAGGGTGGATTCACCCCTCCACTTT | - | TRBJ1-6 | TRBV20-1 | -
CASRRMTELTSGANVLSF | TGTGCCAGCAGAAGGATGACAGAACTAACCTCTGGGGCCAACGTCCTGTCTTTC | - | TRBJ2-6 | TRBV6-1 | -
CASSPGTGVTTGELFF | TGTGCCAGCTCACCAGGGACAGGGGTGACCACCGGGGAGCTGTTTTTT | - | TRBJ2-2 | TRBV18 | TRBD1
CASSFTSGGAGDTQYF | TGTGCCAGCAGCTTTACTAGCGGGGGGGCAGGAGATACGCAGTATTTT | - | TRBJ2-3 | TRBV7-2 | TRBD2
CASSVGGRYQETQYF | TGTGCCAGCAGCGTAGGAGGACGGTACCAAGAGACCCAGTACTTC | few | TRBJ2-5 | TRBV9 | -
CAISPTGSSYEQYF | TGTGCCATCAGTCCAACAGGGAGCTCCTACGAGCAGTACTTC | - | TRBJ2-7 | TRBV10-3 | -
CASSWTGGEQETQYF | TGTGCCAGCAGCTGGACAGGGGGAGAACAAGAGACCCAGTACTTC | - | TRBJ2-5 | TRBV2 | TRBD1
CASSTTGVGNQPQHF | TGTGCCAGCAGTACCACAGGGGTCGGCAATCAGCCCCAGCATTTT | - | TRBJ1-5 | TRBV6-2/TRBV6-3 | TRBD1